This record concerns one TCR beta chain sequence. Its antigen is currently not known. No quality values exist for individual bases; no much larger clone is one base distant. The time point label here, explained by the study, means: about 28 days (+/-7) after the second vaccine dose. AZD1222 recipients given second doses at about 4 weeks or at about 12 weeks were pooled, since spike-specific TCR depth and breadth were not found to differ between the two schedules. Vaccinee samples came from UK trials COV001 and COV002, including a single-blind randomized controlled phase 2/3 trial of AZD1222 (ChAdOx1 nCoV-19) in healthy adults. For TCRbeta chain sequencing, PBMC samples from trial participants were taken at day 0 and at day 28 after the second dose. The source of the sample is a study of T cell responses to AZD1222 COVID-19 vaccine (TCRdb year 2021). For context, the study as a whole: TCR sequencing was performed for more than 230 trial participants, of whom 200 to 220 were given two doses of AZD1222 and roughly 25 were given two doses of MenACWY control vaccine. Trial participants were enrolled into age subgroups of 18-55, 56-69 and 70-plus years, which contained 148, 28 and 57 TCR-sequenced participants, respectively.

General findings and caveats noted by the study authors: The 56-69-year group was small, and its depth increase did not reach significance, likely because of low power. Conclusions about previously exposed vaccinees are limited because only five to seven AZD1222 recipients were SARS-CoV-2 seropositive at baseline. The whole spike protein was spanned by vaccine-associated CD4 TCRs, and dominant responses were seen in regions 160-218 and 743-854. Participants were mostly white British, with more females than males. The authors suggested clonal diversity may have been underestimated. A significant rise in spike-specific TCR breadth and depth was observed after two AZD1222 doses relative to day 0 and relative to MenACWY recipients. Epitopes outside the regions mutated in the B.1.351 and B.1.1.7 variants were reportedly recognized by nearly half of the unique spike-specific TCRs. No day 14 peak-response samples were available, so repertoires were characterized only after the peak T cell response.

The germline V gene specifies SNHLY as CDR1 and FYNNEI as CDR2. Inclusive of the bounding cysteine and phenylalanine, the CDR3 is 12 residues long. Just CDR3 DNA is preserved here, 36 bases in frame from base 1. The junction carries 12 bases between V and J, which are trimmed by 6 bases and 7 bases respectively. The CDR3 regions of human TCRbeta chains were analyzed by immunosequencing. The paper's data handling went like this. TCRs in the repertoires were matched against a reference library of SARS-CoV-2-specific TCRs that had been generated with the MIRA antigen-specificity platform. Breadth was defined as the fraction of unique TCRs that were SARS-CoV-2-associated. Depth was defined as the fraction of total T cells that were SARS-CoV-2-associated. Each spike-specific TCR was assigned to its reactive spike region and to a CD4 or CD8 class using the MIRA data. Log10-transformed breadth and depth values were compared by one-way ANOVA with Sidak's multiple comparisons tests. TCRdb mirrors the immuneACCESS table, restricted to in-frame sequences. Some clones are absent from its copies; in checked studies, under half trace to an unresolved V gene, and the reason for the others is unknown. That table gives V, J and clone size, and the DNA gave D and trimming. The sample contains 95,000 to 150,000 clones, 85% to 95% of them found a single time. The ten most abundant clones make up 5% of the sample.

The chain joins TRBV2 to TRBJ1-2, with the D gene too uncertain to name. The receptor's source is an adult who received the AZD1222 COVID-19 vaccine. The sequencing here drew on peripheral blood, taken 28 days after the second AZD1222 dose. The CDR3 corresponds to CASRGTEAGYTF. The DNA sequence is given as TGTGCCAGCAGGGGAACCGAGGCTGGCTACACCTTC.